The 14 T cell receptor beta chains below come from one sample, sequenced in a study of vaccination effects on CD4 cells after COVID-19. Pools of viral peptides were used by the ViraFEST assay to expand antigen-specific CD4+ T cells ahead of sequencing. Having been cultured for around ten days, the cells underwent CD4+ T cell isolation. Nucleocapsid antibodies were negative in the vaccine recipients, who had never had SARS-CoV-2 infection. Their recognized antigens are unknown. Only in-frame clones appear in the TCRdb table, and some are missing; sequencing was by immunoSEQ multiplex PCR. The sample consists of roughly 67,000 clones, about 78% of them appearing once. The source material was CD4+ T cells from PBMCs cultured with SARS-CoV-2 spike peptides, sampled before COVID-19 vaccination. All receptors derive from a human donor who received a COVID-19 vaccine.

The chain couples TRBV5-5 to TRBJ1-2; 7 bases map to TRBD1. This CDR3 spans 17 amino acids. CDR1 SGHKS and CDR2 YYEKEE come from the germline V gene (reference sequence). With V trimmed by 4 bases and J by 4 bases, 16 bases remained unmatched. The CDR3 loop is CASSDATGLRYRYGYTF. Written as DNA, the CDR3 is TGTGCCAGCAGCGACGCGACAGGGCTCCGGTATCGCTATGGCTACACCTTC.

The chain carries TRBV6-1 and TRBJ1-6; no reliable D call. In germline, CDR1 is MNHNS, CDR2 SASEGT. The V end lost 1 base, the J end lost 2 bases, and 6 bases lay between the germline ends. This CDR3 spans 15 amino acids. The CDR3, as DNA: TGTGCCAGCAGTGAAGGCGGAACCTATAATTCACCCCTCCACTTT. The encoded protein is CASSEGGTYNSPLHF.

The chain uses TRBV6-5 and TRBJ1-2, with 8 bases aligning to TRBD1. V lost 6 bases, J lost 4 bases, and 7 bases stayed unmatched. The CDR3 loop spans 14 amino acids. The germline gives CDR1 MNHEY, CDR2 SVGAGI. The CDR3 spells CASRPTGGAYGYTF. In DNA form, the CDR3 reads TGTGCCAGCAGGCCTACAGGGGGTGCCTATGGCTACACCTTC.

The chain recombines TRBV5-1 with TRBJ2-5; 9 bases agree with TRBD1. This CDR3 spans 15 amino acids. Germline CDR1 SGHRS, CDR2 YFSETQ. V trimming: 3 bases; J trimming: 5 bases; junction bases outside the gene matches: 8. CDR3 protein: CASSSTTGGGETQYF. The DNA for the CDR3 is TGCGCCAGCAGCTCCACGACAGGGGGTGGGGAGACCCAGTACTTC.

The sample holds a few counts of this clone. The CDR3 nucleotides are TGCGCCAGCAGCTCGACAGGTAACTCCTACGAGCAGTACGTC. Protein: CASSSTGNSYEQYV. The V and J genes are TRBV5-1 and TRBJ2-7; D might be TRBD1 (6 bases). The CDR3 extends over 14 amino acids. Germline loops: CDR1 SGHRS, CDR2 YFSETQ. V lost 3 bases to trimming and J lost 0 bases, with 10 bases between them.

The chain couples TRBV30 to TRBJ1-4, with 7 positions matching TRBD1. The CDR3 sequence is 14 residues long. Germline CDR1 is GTSNPN and CDR2 is SVGIG (reference sequence). V lost 3 bases to trimming and J lost 4 bases; unmatched junction nucleotides: 5. The CDR3 loop reads CAWRKDRFNEKLFF. In DNA, the CDR3 is TGTGCCTGGAGGAAGGACAGGTTTAATGAAAAACTGTTTTTT.

The chain uses TRBV28 and TRBJ1-1; no clear D gene. The V gene's germline CDR1 is MDHEN and CDR2 SYDVKM. V was cut by 2 bases and J by 1 base, with 8 bases left in between. CDR3 length: 14 amino acids. CDR3 sequence (DNA): TGTGCCAGCAGTTTAAGTGGGGAGAACACTGAAGCTTTCTTT. This encodes CASSLSGENTEAFF.

The sample holds one count of this clone. The gene calls are TRBV30 and TRBJ1-3; D gene ambiguous. The germline V gene has CDR1 GTSNPN and CDR2 SVGIG (reference sequence). The CDR3 contains 13 residues. V lost 7 bases to trimming and J lost 0 bases, with 10 bases between them. The CDR3 loop reads CASGGSSGNTIYF. Here the CDR3 DNA reads TGTGCCTCGGGAGGCAGCTCTGGAAACACCATATATTTT.

A few counts support this clone. The chain has TRBV2 and TRBJ2-1; unclear D gene. The CDR3 has 15 amino acids. Trimming cost V 3 bases and J 0 bases, with 9 bases left between them. CDR1 is SNHLY, CDR2 FYNNEI, per germline. The CDR3 bases are TGTGCCAGCAGTGATTACATTTTCTCCTACAATGAGCAGTTCTTC. Its protein is CASSDYIFSYNEQFF. Full variable domain (remainder filled in from reference TRBV2 and TRBJ2-1): EPEVTQTPSHQVTQMGQEVILRCVPISNHLYFYWYRQILGQKVEFLVSFYNNEISEKSEIFDDQFSVERPDGSNFTLKIRSTKLEDSAMYFCASSDYIFSYNEQFFGPGTRLTVL.

The genes are TRBV12-3 or TRBV12-4 and TRBJ1-1; D perhaps matches TRBD1 (5 bases). The CDR3 runs 13 residues. V was shortened by 1 base and J by 5 bases, with 8 bases between the two germline ends. DNA for the CDR3: TGTGCCAGCAGTTTAGGGGGCAGGACTGAAGCTTTCTTT. This encodes CASSLGGRTEAFF.

The rearrangement joins TRBV5-1 to TRBJ1-2; 7 bases align to TRBD1. This CDR3 region has 13 residues. After removal of 4 bases from V and 4 bases from J, the junction contained 4 bases not matched to a gene. In germline, CDR1 is SGHRS, CDR2 YFSETQ. CDR3 residues: CASSPGQLYGYTF. CDR3 in DNA: TGCGCCAGCAGCCCGGGACAGCTCTATGGCTACACCTTC.

This sequence joins TRBV29-1 and TRBJ2-2, with 9 positions matching TRBD1. Trimming cost V 4 bases and J 5 bases; bases outside gene matches: 5. Germline V lookup: CDR1 SQVTM, CDR2 ANQGSEA. This CDR3 has 14 amino acids. CDR3 DNA: TGCAGCGTTGCCGAGGACAGGGGAACCGGGGAGCTGTTTTTT. It specifies CSVAEDRGTGELFF.

The rearrangement uses TRBV12-5 and TRBJ2-1; the D gene is possibly TRBD1 (5 bases). Germline V gene sequence: CDR1 LGHNT, CDR2 FRNRAP. V dropped 0 bases and J dropped 1 base, with 19 bases sitting between them. CDR3 length: 19 amino acids. The CDR3 DNA reads as TGTGCTAGTGGTTTGGTAAAGGACACACTAAGGTCGTCCTACAATGAGCAGTTCTTC. Its translation: CASGLVKDTLRSSYNEQFF.

The rearrangement uses TRBV18 and TRBJ2-3; TRBD2 matches 8 bases. Germline loops: CDR1 KGHSH, CDR2 LQKENI. Trimming at V came to 3 bases and at J to 0 bases, leaving 2 bases not matched to a gene. There are 15 residues in the CDR3. DNA of the CDR3: TGTGCCAGCTCACCGTCTAGCGGGAGCACAGATACGCAGTATTTT. Translation: CASSPSSGSTDTQYF.